These T cell receptor beta chains were read from a single sample in a study of cytomegalovirus exposure and HLA in healthy donors. Some clones are missing from TCRdb's copy, which holds only in-frame ones; the method was immunoSEQ multiplex PCR. This table has about 150,000 clones, 60% to 85% appearing once. Material for sequencing was PBMCs. The receptors were sampled from a woman between 40 and 50 years old in good health and CMV-seronegative. Both conserved end residues are part of each CDR3. D genes are given only for firm matches. Some rows mark clone size as missing; the rest say once, few, many or name a class of expanded clone.

V gene	J gene	D gene	clone size	CDR3 protein	CDR3 DNA
TRBV5-1	TRBJ1-1	.	.	CASSSLKTAVNTEAFF	TGCGCCAGCAGCTCATTAAAGACAGCCGTGAACACTGAAGCTTTCTTT
TRBV5-4	TRBJ2-5	TRBD2	.	CASSLPAGGGTQYF	TGTGCCAGCAGCTTGCCAGCGGGAGGAGGGACCCAGTACTTC
TRBV1	TRBJ2-3	.	.	CTSSPNRDTQYF	TGCACCAGCAGCCCCAATAGAGATACGCAGTATTTT
TRBV6-1	TRBJ2-7	.	.	CASSEQDGGYEQYF	TGTGCCAGCAGTGAACAGGACGGAGGCTACGAGCAGTACTTC
TRBV7-8	TRBJ1-2	TRBD1	.	CASSLTGGDYGYTF	TGTGCCAGCAGCTTAACAGGGGGCGATTATGGCTACACCTTC
TRBV30	TRBJ1-5	TRBD1	.	CAWRGQTNQPQHF	TGTGCCTGGAGGGGACAGACCAATCAGCCCCAGCATTTT
TRBV10-3	TRBJ1-3	.	.	CAISVRFFSGNTIYF	TGTGCCATCAGTGTCAGGTTCTTCTCTGGAAACACCATATATTTT
TRBV5-1	TRBJ2-5	TRBD1	.	CASSFIPGQGGETQYF	TGCGCCAGCAGCTTTATCCCGGGACAGGGAGGAGAGACCCAGTACTTC
TRBV19	TRBJ1-5	TRBD1	.	CASSIGNRGSGNQPQHF	TGTGCCAGTAGTATAGGGAACAGGGGCTCGGGCAATCAGCCCCAGCATTTT
TRBV6-4	TRBJ1-1	.	.	CASSDSREGWNTEAFF	TGTGCCAGCAGTGACTCACGAGAGGGTTGGAACACTGAAGCTTTCTTT
TRBV5-1	TRBJ1-2	TRBD1	.	CASSLSPGQGLSGRGYTF	TGCGCCAGCAGCTTGTCCCCGGGACAGGGGTTGTCGGGAAGGGGCTACACCTTC
TRBV19	TRBJ1-6	TRBD1	.	CASSTTGANNSPLHF	TGTGCCAGTAGTACAACAGGGGCGAATAATTCACCCCTCCACTTT
TRBV6-5	TRBJ1-2	.	.	CASSSSGDYGYTF	TGTGCCAGCAGTTCGAGCGGAGACTATGGCTACACCTTC
TRBV27	TRBJ2-7	TRBD2	few	CASSLAAGEFSYEQYF	TGTGCCAGCAGTTTAGCAGCGGGAGAGTTCTCCTACGAGCAGTACTTC
TRBV28	TRBJ1-2	.	.	CASSLYQDEGYTF	TGTGCCAGCAGTCTATATCAGGATGAGGGCTACACCTTC
TRBV28	TRBJ1-1	TRBD1	.	CASNDEGAAFF	TGTGCCAGCAACGATGAGGGGGCAGCTTTCTTT
TRBV11-2	TRBJ2-1	TRBD2	once	CASSLAASGGTEQFF	TGTGCCAGCAGCTTAGCGGCTAGCGGGGGTACTGAGCAGTTCTTC
TRBV27	TRBJ1-2	.	.	CASTTTRGNGYTF	TGTGCCAGCACCACGACAAGGGGGAATGGCTACACCTTC
TRBV2	TRBJ2-5	TRBD1	.	CASKGAVQETQYF	TGTGCCAGCAAGGGGGCAGTCCAAGAGACCCAGTACTTC
TRBV4-1	TRBJ2-1	.	.	CASSQESMIQGEQFF	TGCGCCAGCAGCCAAGAGAGCATGATCCAGGGTGAGCAGTTCTTC
TRBV4-2	TRBJ2-1	.	once	CASSPPTSTDEQFF	TGTGCCAGCAGCCCCCCAACTAGCACGGATGAGCAGTTCTTC
TRBV10-3	TRBJ1-2	.	.	CAISESEGIGGYTF	TGTGCCATCAGTGAGTCGGAGGGGATAGGGGGCTACACCTTC
TRBV7-2	TRBJ2-5	TRBD2	.	CASSLVGTSGQETQYF	TGTGCCAGCAGCTTAGTTGGGACTAGCGGCCAAGAGACCCAGTACTTC
TRBV13	TRBJ2-3	.	few	CASSLTREALTDTQYF	TGTGCCAGCAGCTTAACCAGGGAGGCCCTCACAGATACGCAGTATTTT
TRBV6-1	TRBJ1-1	.	few	CASILRGTAEAFF	TGTGCCAGCATCCTCAGGGGAACAGCTGAAGCTTTCTTT
TRBV18	TRBJ1-6	.	.	CASSSRTDSPLHF	TGTGCCAGCTCATCGCGGACAGATTCACCCCTCCACTTT
TRBV6-4	TRBJ2-6	.	once	CASSDSRSSGANVLTF	TGTGCCAGCAGTGACTCGAGAAGCTCTGGGGCCAACGTCCTGACTTTC
TRBV25-1	TRBJ1-4	.	once	CASSAGGPPTNEKLFF	TGTGCCAGCAGTGCGGGGGGGCCGCCAACTAATGAAAAACTGTTTTTT
TRBV28	TRBJ2-7	TRBD2	.	CASWTSGHEQYF	TGTGCCAGTTGGACTAGCGGGCACGAGCAGTACTTC
TRBV5-3	TRBJ2-7	TRBD2	.	CARSLGTSGKYEQYF	TGTGCCAGAAGCTTAGGGACTAGCGGGAAGTACGAGCAGTACTTC
TRBV7-9	TRBJ1-1	TRBD1	.	CASSPYRGVDTEAFF	TGTGCCAGCAGCCCTTACAGGGGAGTAGACACTGAAGCTTTCTTT
TRBV28	TRBJ2-6	.	.	CASTGDELSGANVLTF	TGTGCCAGCACGGGGGATGAACTTTCTGGGGCCAACGTCCTGACTTTC
TRBV18	TRBJ1-4	.	.	CASSRGNPNEKLFF	TGTGCCAGCTCAAGGGGAAACCCTAATGAAAAACTGTTTTTT
TRBV28	TRBJ1-2	.	.	CASSGGDTSNYGYTF	TGTGCCAGCAGTGGGGGGGACACTTCTAACTATGGCTACACCTTC
TRBV28	TRBJ1-2	.	.	CASSPRNEYGYTF	TGTGCCAGCAGCCCACGCAACGAGTATGGCTACACCTTC
TRBV5-1	TRBJ2-5	TRBD1	.	CASRGTGGETQYF	TGCGCCAGCCGGGGAACAGGGGGGGAGACCCAGTACTTC
TRBV19	TRBJ2-3	.	.	CASAGADFTDTQYF	TGTGCCAGCGCGGGGGCCGACTTCACAGATACGCAGTATTTT
TRBV7-7	TRBJ2-5	.	.	CASSLGRTETQYF	TGTGCTAGCAGCTTAGGGAGGACGGAGACCCAGTACTTC
TRBV5-1	TRBJ2-1	TRBD1	.	CASSSPGQGDNEQFF	TGCGCCAGCAGCTCGCCGGGACAGGGCGATAATGAGCAGTTCTTC
TRBV5-1	TRBJ2-1	.	.	CASSLQGYNEQFF	TGCGCCAGCAGTCTGCAGGGATACAATGAGCAGTTCTTC
TRBV6-1	TRBJ1-2	TRBD1	.	CATQDRFFYGYTF	TGTGCCACCCAGGACAGGTTCTTCTATGGCTACACCTTC